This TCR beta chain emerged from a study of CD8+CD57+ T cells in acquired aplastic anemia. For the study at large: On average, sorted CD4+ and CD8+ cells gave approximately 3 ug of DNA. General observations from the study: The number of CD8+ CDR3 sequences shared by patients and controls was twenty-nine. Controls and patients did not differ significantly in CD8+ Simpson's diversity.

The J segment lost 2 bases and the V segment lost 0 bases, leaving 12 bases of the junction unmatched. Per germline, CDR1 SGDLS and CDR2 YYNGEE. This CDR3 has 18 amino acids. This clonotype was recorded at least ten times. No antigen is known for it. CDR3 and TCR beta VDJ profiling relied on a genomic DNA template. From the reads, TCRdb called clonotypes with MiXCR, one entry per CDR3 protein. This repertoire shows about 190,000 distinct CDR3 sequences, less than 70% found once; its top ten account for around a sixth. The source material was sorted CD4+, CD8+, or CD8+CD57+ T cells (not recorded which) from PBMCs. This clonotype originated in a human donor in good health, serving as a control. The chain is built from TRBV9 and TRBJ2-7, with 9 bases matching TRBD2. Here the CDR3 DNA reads TGTGCCAGCAGCGTAGGCGTGGGACTGACTAGCGGAACCTACGAGCAGTACTTC. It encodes CASSVGVGLTSGTYEQYF.